This entry features one T cell receptor beta chain sequence. Its target is unknown. Every contributor of samples was a Caucasian grown-up residing in Nashville, Tennessee. Sequenced by immunoSEQ multiplex PCR; TCRdb stores in-frame clones only, minus some. The sample shows more than 2,000,000 clones, approximately 94% of them seen only once. CDR1 is SGDLS and CDR2 is YYNGEE in the germline V gene. This CDR3 is built from 15 residues. V was clipped by 4 bases and J by 8 bases, with 16 bases between them. The sample is drawn from a study of shared clonotypes between healthy human individuals. Study-wide results and limits: Non-shared clonotypes displayed generation probabilities falling below those of clonotypes present in all four donors. It was the few donors that limited the genetic and exposure-history diversity represented. Memory subsets had estimated richness that was generally smaller than that of naive subsets.

The source is a man aged 18 to 29 in good health. The chain carries TRBV9 and TRBJ1-6, with D possibly matching TRBD1 (6 bases). The specimen was naive CD4+ T cells sorted from blood. The subset here: CD45RA+ positively selected. The CDR3 DNA is TGTGCCAGCAGCCTAGAGGGGGGGGCTTATTCACCCCTCCACTTT. Amino acid sequence: CASSLEGGAYSPLHF.